This TCR beta chain is drawn from a study of blood T cell repertoires in COVID-19 (dated by TCRdb to about 2020). Context from the whole study: The collaborator samples originated in the United States, Italy and Spain and spanned the acute and convalescent phases of COVID-19. The repertoires were released in a freely available public database meant as a resource for research on the immune response to SARS-CoV-2. HLA class I and class II types, where available, came from metadata supplied by the sample provider rather than from assay-based typing. Sample metadata almost always included a de-identified subject ID, COVID-19 status, age in years and sex. The material from the prospective study consisted of cDNA or gDNA derived from T cells, B-cell-depleted T cells, or PBMCs. Samples came from the ongoing ImmuneRACE study (first 160 participants) plus 1,254 subjects from 6 global collaborators. Deeply sampled blood TCRbeta repertoires from subjects exposed to, actively infected with, or recovered from COVID-19 were included in the dataset.

Its CDR3 holds 20 amino acids, cysteine through phenylalanine. The DNA shown is the 60-base CDR3, in frame from base 1. The germline V gene sets CDR1 to SGHRS and CDR2 to YFSETQ. V trim: 4 bases; J trim: 6 bases; unmatched bases: 25. Whole blood was collected in K2EDTA tubes by collaborating institutions according to the institutions' own protocols. Collaborator samples were shipped for TCRbeta analysis as frozen whole blood, isolated PBMCs, or DNA extracted from either sample type. General study outcomes and caveats: The amount of clinical and demographic metadata varied by source and participant and was provided uncurated.

The immunoSEQ Assay, a bias-controlled multiplex PCR, was used to amplify TCRbeta CDR3 regions from genomic DNA. Turning to the authors' computational methods: The number of nucleated cells in each sample was estimated by amplification of reference gene primers within the assay. To quantify the absolute abundance of each unique TCRbeta CDR3 rearrangement, sequence reads were collapsed and filtered. Productive Simpson clonality was computed per sample as the square root of Simpson's diversity index over productive rearrangements. TCRdb took this table from immuneACCESS and kept in-frame rearrangements with V and J called. Such tables lack part of the clones; where checked against another copy, unresolved V genes explain under half of the gap, and the rest is unexplained. Clone size and V and J calls were adopted from that table, with D and trimming inferred from the DNA. The sample includes some 95,000 clones, with less than 85% observed a single time. Jointly, the top ten make up about 7% of the sample.

Comments on this clone: The clone's antigen remains unknown. No base quality values were provided; no much bigger clone lies one nucleotide off.

This TCR came from a man between 65 and 85 years old with acute or convalescent COVID-19. Specimen: peripheral blood. The V gene is TRBV5-1 and the J gene is TRBJ2-1; TRBD2 lines up with 7 middle nucleotides. The nucleotide sequence reads as follows: TGCGCCAGCAGCCTCTCCCTGACTAGCTATATGGGGGTGGGAGTCAATGAGCAGTTCTTC. It specifies CASSLSLTSYMGVGVNEQFF.